This T cell receptor (beta chain) was sequenced during a study of blood T cell repertoires in COVID-19. Study background: COVID-19 samples from acute and convalescent phases originated in the United States, Italy and Spain. Sample material is recorded as cDNA or gDNA derived from T cells, B-cell-depleted T cells, or PBMCs.

Sequenced by immunoSEQ multiplex PCR; TCRdb stores in-frame clones only, minus some. The table lists around 94,000 clones, 84% of them singletons, with 8.5% to 10% in the top ten. V lost 2 bases and J lost 0, with 7 bases in between. The CDR3 runs to 14 residues. From germline, CDR1 is SGHTA and CDR2 FQGTGA. The chain combines TRBV7-3 with TRBJ1-1; no firm D call. Sequencing was done on a sample of peripheral blood. The clonotype originates from a man aged 40-55 years with active or convalescent COVID-19. The CDR3 reads CASSLHSMNTEAFF. CDR3 sequence (DNA): TGTGCCAGCAGCTTACACAGCATGAACACTGAAGCTTTCTTT.